These T cell receptor beta chains were read from a single sample in a study of blood T cell repertoires in COVID-19. Profiling relied on immunoSEQ multiplex PCR, and the TCRdb table lists in-frame clones only, not all of them. The sample shows around 500,000 clones, approximately 85% of them seen only once. The sample comprised peripheral blood. The source is a human donor in a cohort sampled during active COVID-19. The CDR3 runs from the conserved cysteine through the conserved F or W. D genes are given only for firm matches.

v_call,d_call,cdr3_aa
TRBV5-4,TRBD1,CASSSRYGQGEKNEQFF
TRBV19,.,CASSMVGAETQYF
TRBV3-1/TRBV3-2,.,CASSQSDFGEQYF
TRBV7-2,.,CASSLVGRWGDSNQPQHF
TRBV27,TRBD1,CASSPSGQFYGYTF
TRBV7-8,TRBD1,CASSLRQGRSGYTF
TRBV5-4,TRBD1,CASSLGGQGITDTQYF
TRBV19,TRBD1,CASSERTGLQPQHF
TRBV20-1,TRBD1,CSASVTGTGTTEAFF
TRBV7-9,TRBD1,CASSKITGAGGTEAFF
TRBV3-1/TRBV3-2,.,CASSVSAGTTNEKLFF
TRBV9,TRBD1,CASSPGQGQNYGYTF
TRBV10-3,.,CAIRKGEEGYGYTF
TRBV24-1,TRBD1,CATSDTDRGGSNQPQHF
TRBV5-4,TRBD2,CASSLAGLVYEQYF
TRBV5-5,.,CASSLDGRALLLEAFF